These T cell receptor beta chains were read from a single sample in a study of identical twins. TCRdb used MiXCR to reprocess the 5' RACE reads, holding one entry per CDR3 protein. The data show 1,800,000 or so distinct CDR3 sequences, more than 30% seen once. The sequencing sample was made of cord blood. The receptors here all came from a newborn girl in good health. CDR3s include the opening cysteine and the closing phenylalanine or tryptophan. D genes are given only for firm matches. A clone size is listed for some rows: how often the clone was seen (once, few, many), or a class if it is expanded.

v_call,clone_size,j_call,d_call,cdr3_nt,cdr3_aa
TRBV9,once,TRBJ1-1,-,TGTGCCAGCAGCGTAGAGGATTGGGCTGAAGCTTTCTTT,CASSVEDWAEAFF
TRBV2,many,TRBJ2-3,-,TGTGCCAGCAGTGAGGACCTTGTCACAGATACGCAGTATTTT,CASSEDLVTDTQYF
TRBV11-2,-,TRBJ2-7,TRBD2,TGTGCCAGCAGCTTAGTTTCTAGCGGGAGGGGCGAGCAGTACTTC,CASSLVSSGRGEQYF
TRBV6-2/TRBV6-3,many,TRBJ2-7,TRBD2,TGTGCCAGCAGCTCGGGACTAGCGGGAGGTCTCGAGCAGTACTTC,CASSSGLAGGLEQYF
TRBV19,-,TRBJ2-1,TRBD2,TGTGCCAGTAGTATGAGGCGGGAGTCCTACAATGAGCAGTTCTTC,CASSMRRESYNEQFF
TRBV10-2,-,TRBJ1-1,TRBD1,TGCGCCAGCAGTCGACAGGGACGTGAAGCTTTCTTT,CASSRQGREAFF
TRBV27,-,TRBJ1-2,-,TGTGCCAGCAGTCACTCGGTGGACTATGGCTACACCTTC,CASSHSVDYGYTF
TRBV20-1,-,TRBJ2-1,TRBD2,TGCAGTGCTAGAGATGTCCTAGCGGGAGGGGGGAATGAGCAGTTCTTC,CSARDVLAGGGNEQFF
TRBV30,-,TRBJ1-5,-,TGTGCCTGGAGTGTACGAGGCAGGGAGTATCAGCCCCAGCATTTT,CAWSVRGREYQPQHF
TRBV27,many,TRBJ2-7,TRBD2,TGTGCCAGCAGTTTACGGGGGGGAACCTACGAGCAGTACTTC,CASSLRGGTYEQYF
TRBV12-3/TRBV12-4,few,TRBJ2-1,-,TGTGCCAGCAGTATCCCCGGACGGAATTACAATGAGCAGTTCTTC,CASSIPGRNYNEQFF
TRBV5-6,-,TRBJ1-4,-,TGTGCCAGCAGAGCTTCCCTACAGTCCGATGAAAAACTGTTTTTT,CASRASLQSDEKLFF
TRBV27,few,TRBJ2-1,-,TGTGCCAGCAGTTTATCCCCTAGCCATGAGCAGTTCTTC,CASSLSPSHEQFF
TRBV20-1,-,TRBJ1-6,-,TGCAGTGCTACAGGGGACAATTCACCCCTCCACTTT,CSATGDNSPLHF
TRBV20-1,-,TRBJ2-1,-,TGCAGTGCTAGAGACATTGAAGGGGGCAATGAGCAGTTCTTC,CSARDIEGGNEQFF
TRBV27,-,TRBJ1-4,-,TGTGCCAGCAGTTCCATCATTGGCAGCGAAAAACTGTTTTTT,CASSSIIGSEKLFF
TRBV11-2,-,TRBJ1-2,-,TGTGCCAGCAGCTTAGTTCCCGACCCTAACTATGGCTACACCTTC,CASSLVPDPNYGYTF